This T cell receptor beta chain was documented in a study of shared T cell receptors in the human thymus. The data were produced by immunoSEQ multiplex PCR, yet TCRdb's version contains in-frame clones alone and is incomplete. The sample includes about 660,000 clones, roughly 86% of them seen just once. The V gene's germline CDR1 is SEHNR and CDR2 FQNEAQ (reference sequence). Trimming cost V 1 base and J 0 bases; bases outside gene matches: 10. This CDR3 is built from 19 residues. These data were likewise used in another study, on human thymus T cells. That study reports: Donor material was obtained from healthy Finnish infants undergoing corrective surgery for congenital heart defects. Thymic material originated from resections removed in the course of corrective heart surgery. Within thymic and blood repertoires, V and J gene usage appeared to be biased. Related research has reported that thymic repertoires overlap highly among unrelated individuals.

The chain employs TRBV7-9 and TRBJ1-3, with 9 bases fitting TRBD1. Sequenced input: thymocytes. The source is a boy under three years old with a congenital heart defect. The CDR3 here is CASSLVGATGGISGNTIYF. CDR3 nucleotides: TGTGCCAGCAGCTTAGTCGGGGCGACAGGGGGTATCTCTGGAAACACCATATATTTT. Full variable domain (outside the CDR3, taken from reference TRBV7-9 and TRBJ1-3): DTGVSQNPRHKITKRGQNVTFRCDPISEHNRLYWYRQTLGQGPEFLTYFQNEAQLEKSRLLSDRFSAERPKGSFSTLEIQRTEQGDSAMYLCASSLVGATGGISGNTIYFGEGSWLTVV.